This entry concerns a single T cell receptor (beta chain). The CDR3 spans 17 residues. V gave up 3 bases and J gave up 0 bases; unmatched junction bases: 6. In germline, CDR1 is SGHVS, CDR2 FQNEAQ. This sample was taken from a study of T cell changes during pregnancy in multiple sclerosis. Assay used: immunoSEQ multiplex PCR; TCRdb lists only in-frame clones, some missing. Of approximately 88,000 clones listed, 85% to 95% are singletons. The receptor was derived from a female donor with multiple sclerosis, enrolled in a pregnancy study. V and J are TRBV7-8 and TRBJ1-5, with TRBD1 matching over 9 bases. Sample: peripheral blood, taken in the third trimester of pregnancy. Here the CDR3 reads CASSFRWDRVSNQPQHF. The DNA for the CDR3 is TGTGCCAGCAGCTTCAGATGGGACAGGGTTAGCAATCAGCCCCAGCATTTT.